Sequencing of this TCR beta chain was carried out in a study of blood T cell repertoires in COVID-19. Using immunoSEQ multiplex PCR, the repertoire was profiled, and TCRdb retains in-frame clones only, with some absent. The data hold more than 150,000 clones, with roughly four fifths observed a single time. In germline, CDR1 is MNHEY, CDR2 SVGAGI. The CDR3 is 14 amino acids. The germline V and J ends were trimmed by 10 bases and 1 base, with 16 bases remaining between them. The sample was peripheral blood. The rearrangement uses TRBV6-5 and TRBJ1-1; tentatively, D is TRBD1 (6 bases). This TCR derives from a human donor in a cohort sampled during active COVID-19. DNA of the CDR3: TGTGCCACCGGGGACATGCCTAAGAACACTGAAGCTTTCTTT. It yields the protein CATGDMPKNTEAFF.